This is a list of T cell receptor beta chains from one sample in a study of control samples from healthy donors and cancer patients. Data came from immunoSEQ multiplex PCR; TCRdb stores just in-frame clones and leaves some out. Among 90,000 to 150,000 clones, approximately 90% were seen once, and the ten largest hold around 7.6%. The sequencing sample was made of blood. These receptors were taken from a woman aged 18-29 years in good health. Both conserved end residues are part of each CDR3. A D gene is named only where the DNA matches it firmly. A row's size may be missing; if present it is once, few, many or a size class.

cdr3_aa: CASSTRLAPSTDTQYF; cdr3_nt: TGTGCCAGCAGCACCCGACTAGCGCCAAGCACAGATACGCAGTATTTT; j_call: TRBJ2-3; clone_size: .; v_call: TRBV7-9; d_call: TRBD2
cdr3_aa: CASSPRDGPYNEQFF; cdr3_nt: TGTGCCAGCAGCCCCCGGGACGGGCCCTACAATGAGCAGTTCTTC; j_call: TRBJ2-1; clone_size: .; v_call: TRBV4-2; d_call: .
cdr3_aa: CASSERDSQFF; cdr3_nt: TGTGCCAGCAGTGAACGGGACAGCCAGTTCTTC; j_call: TRBJ2-1; clone_size: .; v_call: TRBV2; d_call: TRBD1
cdr3_aa: CASSARQSLNYGYTF; cdr3_nt: TGTGCCAGCAGTGCTCGACAGAGCCTTAACTATGGCTACACCTTC; j_call: TRBJ1-2; clone_size: .; v_call: TRBV2; d_call: .
cdr3_aa: CASSGYTQYF; cdr3_nt: TGTGCCAGCAGTGGGTATACGCAGTATTTT; j_call: TRBJ2-3; clone_size: .; v_call: TRBV25-1; d_call: .
cdr3_aa: CASSLVQGGLAGHNEQFF; cdr3_nt: TGTGCCAGCAGCTTAGTCCAAGGGGGACTAGCGGGCCACAATGAGCAGTTCTTC; j_call: TRBJ2-1; clone_size: .; v_call: TRBV7-6; d_call: TRBD2
cdr3_aa: CASAIRGTTNNEQYF; cdr3_nt: TGTGCCAGCGCCATTCGGGGGACTACCAACAACGAGCAGTACTTC; j_call: TRBJ2-7; clone_size: .; v_call: TRBV7-2; d_call: TRBD2
cdr3_aa: CASSLGGPSYEQYF; cdr3_nt: TGTGCCAGCAGCTTAGGCGGTCCGTCCTACGAGCAGTACTTC; j_call: TRBJ2-7; clone_size: .; v_call: TRBV11-2; d_call: .
cdr3_aa: CASSDLGTGSNYGYTF; cdr3_nt: TGTGCCAGCAGTGACCTAGGGACAGGGTCTAACTATGGCTACACCTTC; j_call: TRBJ1-2; clone_size: .; v_call: TRBV2; d_call: TRBD1
cdr3_aa: CASSVGPGGTFPGANVLTF; cdr3_nt: TGTGCCAGCAGCGTAGGTCCAGGGGGGACTTTCCCTGGGGCCAACGTCCTGACTTTC; j_call: TRBJ2-6; clone_size: .; v_call: TRBV9; d_call: .
cdr3_aa: CATSDHGTGKDEQFF; cdr3_nt: TGTGCCACCAGTGACCACGGGACAGGGAAGGATGAGCAGTTCTTC; j_call: TRBJ2-1; clone_size: .; v_call: TRBV24-1; d_call: TRBD1
cdr3_aa: CASSYGATGTLLEAFF; cdr3_nt: TGTGCCAGCAGTTACGGGGCAACCGGGACACTCCTGGAAGCTTTCTTT; j_call: TRBJ1-1; clone_size: .; v_call: TRBV6-2/TRBV6-3; d_call: .
cdr3_aa: CASSTVRGNTEAFF; cdr3_nt: TGTGCCAGCAGCACTGTACGAGGGAACACTGAAGCTTTCTTT; j_call: TRBJ1-1; clone_size: .; v_call: TRBV28; d_call: .
cdr3_aa: CASSHATSGRDNEQFF; cdr3_nt: TGTGCCAGTAGCCACGCCACTAGCGGGAGGGACAATGAGCAGTTCTTC; j_call: TRBJ2-1; clone_size: .; v_call: TRBV19; d_call: TRBD2
cdr3_aa: CASSLTMSYEQYF; cdr3_nt: TGTGCCAGCAGCTTAACCATGAGCTACGAGCAGTACTTC; j_call: TRBJ2-7; clone_size: once; v_call: TRBV7-2; d_call: .
cdr3_aa: CASSPSGKQETQYF; cdr3_nt: TGTGCCAGCAGTCCCTCAGGGAAGCAAGAGACCCAGTACTTC; j_call: TRBJ2-5; clone_size: .; v_call: TRBV6-1; d_call: .
cdr3_aa: CASSQPTGFTEAFF; cdr3_nt: TGTGCCAGCAGTCAGCCGACAGGGTTCACTGAAGCTTTCTTT; j_call: TRBJ1-1; clone_size: .; v_call: TRBV6-2/TRBV6-3; d_call: TRBD1
cdr3_aa: CSAKGTGELFF; cdr3_nt: TGCAGTGCGAAGGGCACCGGGGAGCTGTTTTTT; j_call: TRBJ2-2; clone_size: once; v_call: TRBV20-1; d_call: .
cdr3_aa: CASSLLRGKWWQSPYEQYF; cdr3_nt: TGTGCCAGCAGCTTGCTCCGGGGCAAGTGGTGGCAAAGCCCCTACGAGCAGTACTTC; j_call: TRBJ2-7; clone_size: .; v_call: TRBV5-6; d_call: .
cdr3_aa: CASSQDETGSNQPQHF; cdr3_nt: TGCGCCAGCAGCCAAGATGAGACAGGGTCTAATCAGCCCCAGCATTTT; j_call: TRBJ1-5; clone_size: .; v_call: TRBV4-1; d_call: TRBD1
cdr3_aa: CASSNSEGFYEQYF; cdr3_nt: TGTGCCAGCAGCAATAGCGAGGGGTTCTACGAGCAGTACTTC; j_call: TRBJ2-7; clone_size: .; v_call: TRBV6-6; d_call: .
cdr3_aa: CASSSDKLAGVSYEQYF; cdr3_nt: TGTGCCAGCAGTTCGGATAAGCTAGCGGGGGTTTCCTACGAGCAGTACTTC; j_call: TRBJ2-7; clone_size: .; v_call: TRBV28; d_call: TRBD2
cdr3_aa: CASRGRGSNQPQHF; cdr3_nt: TGTGCCAGCAGAGGCAGGGGTAGCAATCAGCCCCAGCATTTT; j_call: TRBJ1-5; clone_size: few; v_call: TRBV27; d_call: .
cdr3_aa: CATSRAPTGHYTF; cdr3_nt: TGTGCCACCAGCAGAGCTCCTACAGGGCACTACACCTTC; j_call: TRBJ1-2; clone_size: once; v_call: TRBV15; d_call: .
cdr3_aa: CASGVGNQPQHF; cdr3_nt: TGTGCCAGCGGAGTCGGTAATCAGCCCCAGCATTTT; j_call: TRBJ1-5; clone_size: .; v_call: TRBV19; d_call: .
cdr3_aa: CASSIDRRGAGNEKLFF; cdr3_nt: TGTGCCAGTAGTATAGATAGGCGGGGGGCGGGTAATGAAAAACTGTTTTTT; j_call: TRBJ1-4; clone_size: .; v_call: TRBV19; d_call: .
cdr3_aa: CASSDQGNTEAFF; cdr3_nt: TGTGCCAGCAGTGACCAAGGGAACACTGAAGCTTTCTTT; j_call: TRBJ1-1; clone_size: .; v_call: TRBV25-1; d_call: .
cdr3_aa: CASSFSGGFNTQETQYF; cdr3_nt: TGTGCCAGCAGCTTTAGCGGGGGTTTCAACACCCAAGAGACCCAGTACTTC; j_call: TRBJ2-5; clone_size: once; v_call: TRBV7-2; d_call: TRBD2